The TCR beta chain under discussion was sequenced for a study of blood T cells in healthy people across ages. Overall study results and limits: Estimated diversity that came from one million T cells was considered an underestimate. Any changes in expanded clonotypes were possibly confounded, as donor CMV status remained unknown. Getting older went along with TCR beta diversity per million T cells dropping roughly linearly.

It was with a sample-barcoded 5' primer and a J-beta primer mix that a second PCR of roughly 7 to 12 cycles was run. MiXCR, applied by TCRdb to the 5' RACE reads, yields one record per CDR3 protein. The data show 730,000 or so distinct CDR3 sequences, with approximately 39% seen just once and 20% to 25% held by the top ten. In the case of this clonotype: Its antigen is currently unknown.

Each individual donor underwent a draw of about 11 milliliters of peripheral blood. Trimming removed 4 bases from V and 9 bases from J; junction bases left unmatched: 9. This CDR3 region has 14 residues. Germline loops: CDR1 SGHDN, CDR2 FVKESK. This clonotype originated in a woman aged 55-69 years in good health. The chain uses TRBV14 and TRBJ2-1; 7 bases map to TRBD1. Sequenced sample: blood. Here the CDR3 reads CASSRPGGTSEQFF. The DNA for the CDR3 is TGTGCCAGCAGCCGACCAGGGGGAACGAGTGAGCAGTTCTTC. The full variable domain, its missing parts supplied by reference TRBV14 and TRBJ2-1, is EAGVTQFPSHSVIEKGQTVTLRCDPISGHDNLYWYRRVMGKEIKFLLHFVKESKQDESGMPNNRFLAERTGGTYSTLKVQPAELEDSGVYFCASSRPGGTSEQFFGPGTRLTVL.